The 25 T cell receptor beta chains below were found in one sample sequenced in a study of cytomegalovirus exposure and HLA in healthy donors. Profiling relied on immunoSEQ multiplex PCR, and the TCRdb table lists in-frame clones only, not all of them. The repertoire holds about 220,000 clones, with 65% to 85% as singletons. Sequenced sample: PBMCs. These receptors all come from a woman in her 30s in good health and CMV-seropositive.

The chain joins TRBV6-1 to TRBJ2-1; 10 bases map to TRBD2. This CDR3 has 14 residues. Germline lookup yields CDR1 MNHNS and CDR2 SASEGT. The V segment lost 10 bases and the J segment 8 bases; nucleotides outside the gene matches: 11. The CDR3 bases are TGTGCCATCCTCAGCGGGAGGGCCAGTCATGAGCAGTTCTTC. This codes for CAILSGRASHEQFF.

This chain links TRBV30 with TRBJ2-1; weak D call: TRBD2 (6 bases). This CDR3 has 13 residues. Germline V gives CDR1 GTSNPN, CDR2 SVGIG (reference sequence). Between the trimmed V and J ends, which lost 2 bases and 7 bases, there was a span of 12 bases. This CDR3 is CAWSRAGYNEQFF. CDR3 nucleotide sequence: TGTGCCTGGAGTCGAGCGGGCTATAATGAGCAGTTCTTC.

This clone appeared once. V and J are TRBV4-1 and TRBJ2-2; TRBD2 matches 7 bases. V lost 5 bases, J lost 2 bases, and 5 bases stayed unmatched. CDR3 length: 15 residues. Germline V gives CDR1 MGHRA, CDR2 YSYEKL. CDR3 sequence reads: CASSWAGVNTGELFF. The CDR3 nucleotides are TGCGCCAGCAGCTGGGCGGGAGTAAACACCGGGGAGCTGTTTTTT.

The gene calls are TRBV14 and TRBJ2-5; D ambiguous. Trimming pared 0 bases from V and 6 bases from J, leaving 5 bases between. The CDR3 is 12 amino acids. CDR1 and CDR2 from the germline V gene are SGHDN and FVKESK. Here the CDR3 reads CASSQDGQTQYF. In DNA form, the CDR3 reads TGTGCCAGCAGCCAAGACGGGCAGACCCAGTACTTC.

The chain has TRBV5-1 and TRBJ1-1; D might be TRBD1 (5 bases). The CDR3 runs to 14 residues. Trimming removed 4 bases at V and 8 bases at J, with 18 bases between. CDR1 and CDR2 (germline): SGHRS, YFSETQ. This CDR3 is CASSVGTLGGEAFF. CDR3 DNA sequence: TGCGCCAGCAGCGTAGGGACCCTCGGGGGGGAAGCTTTCTTT. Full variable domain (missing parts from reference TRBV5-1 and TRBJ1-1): KAGVTQTPRYLIKTRGQQVTLSCSPISGHRSVSWYQQTPGQGLQFLFEYFSETQRNKGNFPGRFSGRQFSNSRSEMNVSTLELGDSALYLCASSVGTLGGEAFFGQGTRLTVV.

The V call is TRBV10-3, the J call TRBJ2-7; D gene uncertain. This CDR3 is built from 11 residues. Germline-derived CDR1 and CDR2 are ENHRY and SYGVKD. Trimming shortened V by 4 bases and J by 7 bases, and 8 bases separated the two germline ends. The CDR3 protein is CAISVRREQYF. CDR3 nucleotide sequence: TGTGCCATCAGTGTGAGGCGGGAGCAGTACTTC.

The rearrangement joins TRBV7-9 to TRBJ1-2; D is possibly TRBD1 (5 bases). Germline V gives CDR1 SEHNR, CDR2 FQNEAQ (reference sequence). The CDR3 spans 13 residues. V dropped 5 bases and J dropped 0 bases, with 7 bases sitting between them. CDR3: CASSRQTNYGYTF. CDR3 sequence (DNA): TGTGCCAGCAGCAGACAGACTAACTATGGCTACACCTTC.

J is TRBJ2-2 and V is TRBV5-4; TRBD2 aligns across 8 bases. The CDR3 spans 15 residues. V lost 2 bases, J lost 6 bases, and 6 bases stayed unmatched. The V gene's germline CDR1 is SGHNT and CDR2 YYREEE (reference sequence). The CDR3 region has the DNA TGTGCCAGCAGCTTCACTAGCGGAGGGGCCGGGGAGCTGTTTTTT. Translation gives CASSFTSGGAGELFF.

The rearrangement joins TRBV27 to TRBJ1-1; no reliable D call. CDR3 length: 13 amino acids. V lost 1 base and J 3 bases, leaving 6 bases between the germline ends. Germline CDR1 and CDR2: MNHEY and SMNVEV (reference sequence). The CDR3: CASSLFGDTEAFF. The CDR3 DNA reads TGTGCCAGCAGTTTATTCGGGGACACTGAAGCTTTCTTT.

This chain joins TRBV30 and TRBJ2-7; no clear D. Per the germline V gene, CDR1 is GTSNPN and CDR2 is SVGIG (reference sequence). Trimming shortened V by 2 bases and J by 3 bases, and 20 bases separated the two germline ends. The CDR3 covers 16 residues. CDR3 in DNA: TGTGCCTGGAGTATAGATCGGCTGGATCAAATCTACGAGCAGTACTTC. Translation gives CAWSIDRLDQIYEQYF. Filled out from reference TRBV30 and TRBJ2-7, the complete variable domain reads SQTIHQWPATLVQPVGSPLSLECTVEGTSNPNLYWYRQAAGRGLQLLFYSVGIGQISSEVPQNLSASRPQDRQFILSSKKLLLSDSGFYLCAWSIDRLDQIYEQYFGPGTRLTVT.

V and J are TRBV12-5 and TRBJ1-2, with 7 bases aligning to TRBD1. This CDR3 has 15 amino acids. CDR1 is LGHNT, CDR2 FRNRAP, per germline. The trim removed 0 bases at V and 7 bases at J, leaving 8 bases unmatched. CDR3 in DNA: TGTGCTAGTGGTTTGGTATCCAGACAGGGAACTGGCTACACCTTC. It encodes CASGLVSRQGTGYTF.

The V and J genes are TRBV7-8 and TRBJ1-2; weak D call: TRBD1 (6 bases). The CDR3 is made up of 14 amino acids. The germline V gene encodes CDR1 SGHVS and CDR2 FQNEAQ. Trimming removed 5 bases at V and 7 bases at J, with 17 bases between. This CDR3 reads CASSEGGGPGGYTF. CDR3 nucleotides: TGTGCCAGCAGCGAAGGGGGGGGCCCGGGTGGCTACACCTTC.

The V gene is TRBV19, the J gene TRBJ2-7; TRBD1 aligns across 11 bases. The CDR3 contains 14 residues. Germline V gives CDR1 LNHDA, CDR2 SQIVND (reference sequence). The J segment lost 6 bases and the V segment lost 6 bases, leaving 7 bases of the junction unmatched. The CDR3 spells CASSQGQGAVEQYF. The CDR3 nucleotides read TGTGCCAGTAGCCAAGGACAGGGGGCCGTCGAGCAGTACTTC.

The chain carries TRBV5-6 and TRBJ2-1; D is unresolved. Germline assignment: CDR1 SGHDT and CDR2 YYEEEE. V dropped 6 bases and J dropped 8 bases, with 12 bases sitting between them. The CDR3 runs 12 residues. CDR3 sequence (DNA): TGTGCCAGCACCATGGTTAGCCATGAGCAGTTCTTC. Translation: CASTMVSHEQFF. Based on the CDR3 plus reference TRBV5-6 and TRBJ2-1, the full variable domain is DAGVTQSPTHLIKTRGQQVTLRCSPKSGHDTVSWYQQALGQGPQFIFQYYEEEERQRGNFPDRFSGHQFPNYSSELNVNALLLGDSALYLCASTMVSHEQFFGPGTRLTVL.

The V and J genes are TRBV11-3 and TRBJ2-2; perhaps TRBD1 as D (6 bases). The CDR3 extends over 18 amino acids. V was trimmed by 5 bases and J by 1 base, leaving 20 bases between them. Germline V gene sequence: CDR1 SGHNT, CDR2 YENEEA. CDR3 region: CASSPPPGTTRNTGELFF. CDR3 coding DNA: TGTGCCAGCAGCCCTCCGCCCGGGACAACCAGGAACACCGGGGAGCTGTTTTTT.

CDR3: CAWSGTENGYTF. The CDR3 coding sequence is TGTGCCTGGAGTGGGACAGAAAATGGCTACACCTTC. The rearrangement uses TRBV30 and TRBJ1-2, with D tentatively TRBD1 (6 bases). The CDR3 consists of 12 residues. Germline CDR1 is GTSNPN and CDR2 is SVGIG (reference sequence). V lost 1 base to trimming and J lost 6 bases, with 9 bases between them.

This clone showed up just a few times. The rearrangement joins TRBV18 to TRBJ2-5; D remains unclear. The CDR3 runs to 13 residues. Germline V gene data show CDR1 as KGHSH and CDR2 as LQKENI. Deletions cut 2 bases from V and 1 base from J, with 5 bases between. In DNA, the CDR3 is TGTGCCAGCTCACCATACTCCCAAGAGACCCAGTACTTC. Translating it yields CASSPYSQETQYF.

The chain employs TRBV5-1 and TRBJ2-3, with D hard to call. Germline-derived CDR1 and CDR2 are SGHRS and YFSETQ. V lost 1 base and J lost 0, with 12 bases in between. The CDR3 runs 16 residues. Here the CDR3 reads CASSLLAEYSTDTQYF. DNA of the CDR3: TGCGCCAGCAGCTTGCTTGCCGAATACAGCACAGATACGCAGTATTTT.

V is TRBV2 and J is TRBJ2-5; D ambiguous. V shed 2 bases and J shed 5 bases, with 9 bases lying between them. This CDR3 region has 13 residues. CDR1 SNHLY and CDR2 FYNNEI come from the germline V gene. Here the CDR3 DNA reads TGTGCCAGCAGTGAACTAGTCGGTGAGACCCAGTACTTC. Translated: CASSELVGETQYF.

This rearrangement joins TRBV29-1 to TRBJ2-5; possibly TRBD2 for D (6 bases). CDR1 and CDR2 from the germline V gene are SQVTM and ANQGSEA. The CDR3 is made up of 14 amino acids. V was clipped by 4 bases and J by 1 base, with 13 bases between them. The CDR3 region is CSVAKGTRQETQYF. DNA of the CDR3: TGCAGCGTTGCAAAAGGGACTCGCCAAGAGACCCAGTACTTC.

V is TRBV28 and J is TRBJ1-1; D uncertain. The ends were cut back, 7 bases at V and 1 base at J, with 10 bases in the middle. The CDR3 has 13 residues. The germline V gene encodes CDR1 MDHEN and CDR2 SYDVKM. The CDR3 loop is CASMYGRNTEAFF. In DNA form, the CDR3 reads TGTGCCAGCATGTATGGGAGGAACACTGAAGCTTTCTTT.

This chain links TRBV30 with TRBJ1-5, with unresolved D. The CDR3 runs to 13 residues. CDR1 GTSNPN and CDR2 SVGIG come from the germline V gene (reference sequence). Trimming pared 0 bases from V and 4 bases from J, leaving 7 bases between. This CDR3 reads CAWSVRRNQPQHF. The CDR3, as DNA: TGTGCCTGGAGTGTACGGAGAAATCAGCCCCAGCATTTT.

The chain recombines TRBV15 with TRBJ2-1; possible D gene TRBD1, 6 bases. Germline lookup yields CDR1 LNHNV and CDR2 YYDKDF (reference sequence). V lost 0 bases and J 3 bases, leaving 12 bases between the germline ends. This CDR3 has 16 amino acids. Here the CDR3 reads CATSRDLGTYYNEQFF. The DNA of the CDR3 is TGTGCCACCAGCAGAGACCTCGGGACATACTACAATGAGCAGTTCTTC.

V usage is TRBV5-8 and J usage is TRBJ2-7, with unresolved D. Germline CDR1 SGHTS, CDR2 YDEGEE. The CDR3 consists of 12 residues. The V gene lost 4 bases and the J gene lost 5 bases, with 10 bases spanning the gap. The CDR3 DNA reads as TGTGCCAGCAGCCGTCTAGGCGACGAGCAGTACTTC. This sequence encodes CASSRLGDEQYF.

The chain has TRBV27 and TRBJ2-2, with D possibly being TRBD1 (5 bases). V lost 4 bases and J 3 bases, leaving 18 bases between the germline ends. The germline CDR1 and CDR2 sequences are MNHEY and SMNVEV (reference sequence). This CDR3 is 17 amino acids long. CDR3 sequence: CASSSFDRALDTGELFF. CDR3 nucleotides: TGTGCCAGCAGTTCATTTGACAGAGCCCTGGACACCGGGGAGCTGTTTTTT.